A single sample is the source of the 20 T cell receptor beta chains below, sequenced in a study of blood T cells in healthy people across ages. Alongside a J-beta primer mix, a sample-barcoded 5' primer served in a second PCR lasting about 7 to 12 cycles. TCRdb called the 5' RACE reads again in MiXCR, with one record for every CDR3 protein. The sample shows hundreds of thousands of distinct CDR3 sequences, roughly 49% of them seen only once. The specimen sequenced was blood. The receptor set was obtained from a woman aged 60-75 years in good health.

This rearrangement joins TRBV20-1 to TRBJ2-3; a possible D gene is TRBD1 (5 bases). CDR3 length: 13 amino acids. V was pared by 4 bases and J by 2 bases, with 10 bases between. Germline CDR1 is DFQATT and CDR2 is SNEGSKA (reference sequence). The CDR3 nucleotides read TGCAGTGCTACAGGGCCTAACACAGATACGCAGTATTTT. Protein: CSATGPNTDTQYF.

V and J are TRBV7-2 and TRBJ1-5; no clear D. CDR1 is SGHTA and CDR2 is FQGNSA in the germline V gene. Between the trimmed V and J ends, which lost 2 bases and 3 bases, there was a span of 11 bases. The CDR3 is 15 amino acids. Written as DNA, the CDR3 is TGTGCCAGCAGCTTAACACCAGATAACAATCAGCCCCAGCATTTT. Its translation: CASSLTPDNNQPQHF. Looking up the rest from reference TRBV7-2 and TRBJ1-5 gives the full variable domain: GAGVSQSPSNKVTEKGKDVELRCDPISGHTALYWYRQSLGQGLEFLIYFQGNSAPDKSGLPSDRFSAERTGGSVSTLTIQRTQQEDSAVYLCASSLTPDNNQPQHFGDGTRLSIL.

CDR3 nucleotides: TGCAGTGCCGCCCTAGTGGGAGGGGATTACAATGAGCAGTTCTTC. Its translation is CSAALVGGDYNEQFF. V is TRBV20-1 and J is TRBJ2-1, with 7 bases identical to TRBD2. V lost 6 bases, J lost 4 bases, and 12 bases stayed unmatched. The CDR3 totals 15 residues. Germline-derived CDR1 and CDR2 are DFQATT and SNEGSKA (reference sequence).

This clonotype was detected only once. The chain couples TRBV20-1 to TRBJ2-5; 8 nucleotides match TRBD1. The tail of the sequence fits TRBJ2-7 better, so the J call may be wrong. The CDR3 sequence is 15 residues long. Germline lookup yields CDR1 DFQATT and CDR2 SNEGSKA (reference sequence). The CDR3 DNA follows: TGCAGTGCTAGATACAGGGGGGTTTCCGGCTACGAGCAGTACTTC. This gives the protein CSARYRGVSGYEQYF.

This chain connects TRBV7-3 to TRBJ2-5; 14 nucleotides agree with TRBD2. With 5 bases clipped from V and 5 bases from J, the junction kept 7 bases outside the gene matches. The CDR3 has 16 residues. The germline gives CDR1 SGHTA, CDR2 FQGTGA. The CDR3 DNA reads as TGTGCCAGCAGCCCAATGGGACTAGCGGGAGTTGAGACCCAGTACTTC. Its protein is CASSPMGLAGVETQYF.

This clonotype was observed a handful of times. The rearrangement uses TRBV11-2 and TRBJ1-2, with 10 bases identical to TRBD1. Germline CDR1 and CDR2: SGHAT and FQNNGV. The CDR3 extends over 15 amino acids. V shed 1 base and J 8 bases; nucleotides not matched to a gene: 7. This CDR3 reads CASSLARTGGEGYTF. CDR3 coding DNA: TGTGCCAGCAGCTTAGCAAGGACAGGGGGAGAGGGCTACACCTTC.

This chain links TRBV5-6 with TRBJ2-1; 11 positions agree with TRBD2. The trim removed 4 bases at V and 5 bases at J, leaving 5 bases unmatched. CDR3 length: 15 amino acids. From germline, CDR1 is SGHDT and CDR2 YYEEEE. The CDR3 region is CASSIGLAGNNEQFF. DNA for the CDR3: TGTGCCAGCAGCATAGGACTAGCGGGCAACAATGAGCAGTTCTTC.

The V and J genes are TRBV27 and TRBJ1-2, with D maybe TRBD1 (5 bases). The CDR3 totals 13 residues. Germline V gene lookup returns CDR1 MNHEY and CDR2 SMNVEV (reference sequence). Trimming shortened V by 6 bases and J by 7 bases, and 15 bases separated the two germline ends. CDR3 loop: CASSPTAESGYTF. DNA of the CDR3: TGTGCCAGCAGCCCGACAGCCGAGTCTGGCTACACCTTC.

The rearrangement links TRBV29-1 to TRBJ2-4; D perhaps matches TRBD1 (6 bases). The CDR3 contains 13 residues. CDR1 and CDR2 from the germline V gene are SQVTM and ANQGSEA. V gave up 7 bases and J gave up 4 bases, with 14 bases separating them. CDR3 sequence: CSARQDPKNIQYF. The CDR3 DNA is TGCAGCGCGCGACAGGACCCGAAAAACATTCAGTACTTC.

This clonotype was detected a few times. This chain links TRBV20-1 with TRBJ1-4; no clear D gene. The CDR3 consists of 14 residues. CDR1 and CDR2 (germline): DFQATT, SNEGSKA (reference sequence). With 0 bases removed from V and 3 bases from J, the gap between germline ends came to 8 bases. The DNA for the CDR3 is TGCAGTGCTAGAGACGGGAGTTCTAATGAAAAACTGTTTTTT. It translates to CSARDGSSNEKLFF.

The rearrangement links TRBV30 to TRBJ2-7; 7 bases align to TRBD1. The CDR3 runs to 12 residues. Trimming took 7 bases from V and 1 from J; bases not matched to a gene: 4. CDR1 is GTSNPN and CDR2 is SVGIG in the germline V gene (reference sequence). The CDR3 spells CASKGQSYEQYF. CDR3 DNA sequence: TGTGCCTCAAAGGGACAGTCCTACGAGCAGTACTTC.

In its sample, this clonotype was seen a few times. The chain combines TRBV3-1 with TRBJ2-4; 10 positions agree with TRBD1. J was trimmed by 5 bases and V by 2 bases; bases with no gene match: 12. Germline CDR1 LGHDT, CDR2 YNNKEL (reference sequence). The CDR3 contains 18 residues. The CDR3 DNA reads as TGTGCCAGCAGCCAATTGACAGGGGGCTTTCTGTCCCAAAACATTCAGTACTTC. It encodes CASSQLTGGFLSQNIQYF.

About this clonotype itself: A much larger clone sits a single nucleotide away, making a read error possible. The J gene is TRBJ2-1, the V gene TRBV5-1; D call uncertain. CDR3 length: 11 amino acids. Germline CDR1 SGHRS, CDR2 YFSETQ. The CDR3 DNA reads TGCGCCGGCAGCAGCCGGAATGAGCAGTTCTTC. Amino acid sequence: CAGSSRNEQFF.

This clonotype was seen more than once but under ten times. V gene TRBV4-2 combines with J gene TRBJ1-4; D unclear. V was clipped by 0 bases and J by 2 bases, with 10 bases between them. Germline V gene lookup returns CDR1 LGHNA and CDR2 YNFKEQ. The CDR3 is 16 amino acids. CDR3 in amino acids: CASSQDREFTNEKLFF. The CDR3 DNA sequence: TGTGCCAGCAGCCAAGATCGGGAGTTCACTAATGAAAAACTGTTTTTT.

This sequence joins TRBV6-2 or TRBV6-3 and TRBJ2-5, with 13 bases that match TRBD2. Germline loops: CDR1 MNHEY, CDR2 SVGEGT. Trimming at V came to 2 bases and at J to 2 bases, leaving 2 bases not matched to a gene. The CDR3 totals 16 residues. The CDR3 loop is CASSYGTSGVQETQYF. The CDR3 nucleotides read TGTGCCAGCAGTTACGGGACTAGCGGGGTGCAAGAGACCCAGTACTTC.

This clonotype was seen ten or more times. V and J are TRBV7-3 and TRBJ1-1, with TRBD1 as a possible D gene (6 bases). This CDR3 has 14 amino acids. V lost 2 bases, J lost 1 base, and 8 bases lay in between. Germline V gives CDR1 SGHTA, CDR2 FQGTGA. For the CDR3, the DNA is TGTGCCAGCAGCTTATTAGGGGGGAACACTGAAGCTTTCTTT. This sequence encodes CASSLLGGNTEAFF.

The chain joins TRBV7-2 to TRBJ2-5; 10 nucleotides align to TRBD2. The CDR3 contains 15 residues. The germline CDR1 and CDR2 sequences are SGHTA and FQGNSA. With V trimmed by 0 bases and J by 11 bases, 9 bases remained unmatched. CDR3 protein: CASSLAAGGPSVQYF. DNA for the CDR3: TGTGCCAGCAGCTTAGCAGCGGGAGGGCCCTCGGTGCAGTACTTC.

In this sample, this clonotype turned up once. The DNA of the CDR3 is TGTGCCAGCAGGCTGACCGGGACAGGAAAGAACACTGAAGCTTTCTTT. Its translation is CASRLTGTGKNTEAFF. The genes are TRBV7-2 and TRBJ1-1; 8 nucleotides line up with TRBD1. Germline V gene sequence: CDR1 SGHTA, CDR2 FQGNSA. V shed 6 bases, J shed 1 base, and the junction held 10 bases outside the gene matches. The CDR3 consists of 16 residues.

The chain links TRBV29-1 to TRBJ2-7, with a possible D match to TRBD2 (6 bases). Trimming removed 5 bases from V and 1 base from J, with 12 bases in between. Germline-derived CDR1 and CDR2 are SQVTM and ANQGSEA. This CDR3 region has 13 residues. DNA for the CDR3: TGCAGCGTTCCGGGACTCACTTCCTACGAGCAGTACTTC. Its protein product is CSVPGLTSYEQYF.

This clonotype came up a few times. J is TRBJ2-5 and V is TRBV30; TRBD1 matches 8 bases. Germline V gene sequence: CDR1 GTSNPN, CDR2 SVGIG (reference sequence). J was trimmed by 7 bases and V by 5 bases; bases with no gene match: 12. This CDR3 has 14 residues. The CDR3 region is CAWQVTGADGTQYF. CDR3 bases: TGTGCCTGGCAAGTGACAGGGGCCGATGGGACCCAGTACTTC.